This T cell receptor beta chain emerged from a study of control samples from healthy donors and cancer patients. Germline V CDR1 and CDR2: GTSNPN, SVGIG (reference sequence). The CDR3 consists of 14 residues. V lost 3 bases and J lost 1; bases outside the gene matches: 4. Assay: immunoSEQ multiplex PCR; the TCRdb copy retains only in-frame clones and omits some. The sample has 130,000 or so clones, about 90% seen once. This clonotype originated in a man aged 50 to 59 in good health. This sequence joins TRBV30 and TRBJ1-1, with TRBD1 matching 8 bases. The sequencing sample was made of blood. The CDR3 sequence is CAWSPDRANTEAFF. Here the CDR3 DNA reads TGTGCCTGGAGCCCGGACAGGGCGAACACTGAAGCTTTCTTT.